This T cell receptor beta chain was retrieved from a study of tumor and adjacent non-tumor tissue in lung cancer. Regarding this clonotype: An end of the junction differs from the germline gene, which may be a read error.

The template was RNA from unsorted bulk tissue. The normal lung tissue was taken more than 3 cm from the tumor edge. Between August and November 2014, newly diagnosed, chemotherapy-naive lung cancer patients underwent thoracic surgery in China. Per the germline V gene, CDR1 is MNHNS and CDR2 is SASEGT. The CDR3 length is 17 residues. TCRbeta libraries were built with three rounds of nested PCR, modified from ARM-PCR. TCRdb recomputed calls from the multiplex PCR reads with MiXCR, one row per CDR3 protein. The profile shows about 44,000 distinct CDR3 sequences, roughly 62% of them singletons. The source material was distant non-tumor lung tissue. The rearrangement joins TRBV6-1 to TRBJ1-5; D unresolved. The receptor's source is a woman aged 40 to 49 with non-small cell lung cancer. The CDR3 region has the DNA TGTGTCAGCAGTGGATTCGGGTCGGCTTATAGCAATCAGCCCCAGCATTTT. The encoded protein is CVSSGFGSAYSNQPQHF.